The rows below give T cell receptor beta chains drawn from one sample of a study of human T cells and chemical hapten exposure. MiXCR, applied by TCRdb to the RACE reads, yields one record per CDR3 protein. The table lists just over 80,000 distinct CDR3 sequences, about 10% of them singletons. Specimen: whole blood, collected in connection with sensitization to the hapten diphenylcyclopropenone (DPC). Source of these receptors: a woman in her forties or fifties with alopecia areata. Some clones in this sample may be carry-over from other donors' samples. Both conserved end residues are trimmed from each CDR3.

CDR3aa	v_gene	j_gene
ASRTSGRTDTQY	TRBV11-2	TRBJ2-3
ASSPVVSSYEQY	TRBV28	TRBJ2-7
SARDTRYNQPQH	TRBV20-1	TRBJ1-5
SATLAGLYNEQF	TRBV20-1	TRBJ2-1
ASSPTPSYEQY	TRBV28	TRBJ2-7
ASSSGTSEDNEQF	TRBV3-1	TRBJ2-1
ASSLAGAGMNTEAF	TRBV7-3	TRBJ1-1
SAVDRANTEAF	TRBV20-1	TRBJ1-1
ASSSHNPTGTYEQY	TRBV7-8	TRBJ2-7
ASSVDRVRADTQY	TRBV5-1	TRBJ2-3
ASSYDLAIQREGRDEQF	TRBV6-6	TRBJ2-1
SARTGTNYGYT	TRBV29-1	TRBJ1-2
ASSQEQQAEAF	TRBV4-2	TRBJ1-1
ASSSGGAPETQY	TRBV18	TRBJ2-5
ASSPLRAGGETQY	TRBV18	TRBJ2-5
ATEPGTGSNQPQH	TRBV19	TRBJ1-5